The 29 T cell receptor beta chains reported below all come from one sample, sequenced in a study of CD8 T cells in ankylosing spondylitis. Study outcomes and limitations: Seven to nine highly homologous variants formed a TCR beta motif that appeared characteristic of ankylosing spondylitis blood.

No antigen is known for these receptors. TCRdb re-analysed the 5' RACE reads in MiXCR, keeping a single row per CDR3 protein. The data hold 700,000 to 1,000,000 distinct CDR3 sequences, with around 11% observed a single time. Sequenced material: blood, either unsorted or a sorted T cell fraction (not recorded which). These receptors all stem from a male donor with ankylosing spondylitis.

This clonotype was detected a few times. The chain recombines TRBV3-1 with TRBJ1-4; D unclear. CDR1 is LGHDT, CDR2 YNNKEL, per germline (reference sequence). V was trimmed by 2 bases and J by 6 bases, leaving 7 bases between them. There are 13 residues in the CDR3. The chain's CDR3 is CASSQRRDEKLFF. The DNA of the CDR3 is TGTGCCAGCAGCCAAAGGAGAGATGAAAAACTGTTTTTT. The full variable domain, its missing parts supplied by reference TRBV3-1 and TRBJ1-4, is DTAVSQTPKYLVTQMGNDKSIKCEQNLGHDTMYWYKQDSKKFLKIMFSYNNKELIINETVPNRFSPKSPDKAHLNLHINSLELGDSAVYFCASSQRRDEKLFFGSGTQLSVL.

This chain joins TRBV10-3 and TRBJ2-7; 8 nucleotides line up with TRBD1. V dropped 8 bases and J dropped 0; count of bases not matched to a gene: 6. Germline-derived CDR1 and CDR2 are ENHRY and SYGVKD. The CDR3 has 14 residues. CDR3 in DNA: TGTGCCATCTCCGGACAGGGCAACTCCTACGAGCAGTACTTC. Translated: CAISGQGNSYEQYF.

This chain uses TRBV12-3 or TRBV12-4 with TRBJ2-7, with 13 nucleotides matching TRBD2. V lost 6 bases, J lost 6 bases, and 8 bases stayed unmatched. This CDR3 has 15 amino acids. CDR3 nucleotides: TGTGCCAGCAGGGCCGGACTAGCGGGAGTACGCGAGCAGTACTTC. The encoded protein is CASRAGLAGVREQYF.

This clonotype has ten or more counts. The chain combines TRBV7-2 with TRBJ2-1; D is unresolved. The V and J ends lost 7 bases and 6 bases respectively, with 16 bases between them. CDR1 is SGHTA and CDR2 is FQGNSA in the germline V gene. The CDR3 length is 14 residues. This CDR3 reads CASIEQPTLNEQFF. In nucleotides, the CDR3 is TGTGCCAGCATAGAGCAGCCGACACTCAATGAGCAGTTCTTC.

The chain links TRBV7-6 to TRBJ2-4; TRBD2 agrees at 7 bases. CDR1 and CDR2 (germline): SGHVS, FNYEAQ. The CDR3 has 12 amino acids. Germline trimming cut 4 bases from V and 10 bases from J; bases unmatched to any gene: 4. The CDR3 reads CASSSVGGIQYF. CDR3 nucleotide sequence: TGTGCCAGCAGCTCCGTGGGGGGGATTCAGTACTTC. Together with reference TRBV7-6 and TRBJ2-4, the CDR3 gives the full variable domain: GAGVSQSPRYKVTKRGQDVALRCDPISGHVSLYWYRQALGQGPEFLTYFNYEAQQDKSGLPNDRFSAERPEGSISTLTIQRTEQRDSAMYRCASSSVGGIQYFGAGTRLSVL.

This clonotype has more than one count but fewer than ten. The rearrangement uses TRBV20-1 and TRBJ2-2, with 7 bases identical to TRBD1. Germline-derived CDR1 and CDR2 are DFQATT and SNEGSKA (reference sequence). The CDR3 totals 17 residues. V dropped 2 bases and J dropped 3; count of bases not matched to a gene: 12. The CDR3, as DNA: TGCAGTGCTAGACCGACAGGGACCAGGTTGGACACCGGGGAGCTGTTTTTT. The encoded protein is CSARPTGTRLDTGELFF.

This clonotype has just a few counts. The chain links TRBV15 to TRBJ1-4; D is unresolved. V lost 0 bases to trimming and J lost 13 bases, with 15 bases between them. Germline values: CDR1 LNHNV, CDR2 YYDKDF (reference sequence). The CDR3 has 14 residues. Here the CDR3 reads CATSRDLVDISLFF. The CDR3 DNA reads as TGTGCCACCAGCAGAGATTTAGTAGACATTTCACTGTTTTTT.

V gene TRBV6-1 combines with J gene TRBJ1-1, with TRBD1 as a possible D gene (6 bases). Germline V gene data show CDR1 as MNHNS and CDR2 as SASEGT. The CDR3 has 15 amino acids. V gave up 6 bases and J gave up 1 base, with 15 bases separating them. The CDR3 coding sequence is TGTGCCAGCAGGGCCCCGGGGGCCGGGAACACTGAAGCTTTCTTT. Residues: CASRAPGAGNTEAFF.

At least ten counts were recorded for this clonotype. The chain recombines TRBV20-1 with TRBJ1-5, with TRBD1 as a possible D gene (5 bases). Trimming removed 6 bases at V and 3 bases at J, with 12 bases between. The CDR3 has 13 amino acids. The germline CDR1 and CDR2 sequences are DFQATT and SNEGSKA (reference sequence). The CDR3 coding sequence is TGCAGTGCAAACCCAGGGAACAATCAGCCCCAGCATTTT. It encodes CSANPGNNQPQHF.

This clonotype was detected only a few times. The chain employs TRBV7-2 and TRBJ2-5; tentatively, D is TRBD2 (5 bases). The V and J ends lost 2 bases and 3 bases respectively, with 16 bases between them. This CDR3 has 16 amino acids. Germline loops: CDR1 SGHTA, CDR2 FQGNSA. The CDR3 protein is CASSLLGLRAEETQYF. CDR3 nucleotides: TGTGCCAGCAGCTTATTAGGTCTGAGGGCGGAAGAGACCCAGTACTTC.

A few counts support this clonotype. The chain couples TRBV19 to TRBJ2-7; tentative D call: TRBD1 (5 bases). The ends were cut back, 4 bases at V and 3 bases at J, with 10 bases in the middle. Germline lookup yields CDR1 LNHDA and CDR2 SQIVND (reference sequence). The CDR3 is 13 amino acids. In nucleotides, the CDR3 is TGTGCCAGTAGTAGGGCGACAGACTACGAGCAGTACTTC. Translating gives CASSRATDYEQYF.

V is TRBV4-3 and J is TRBJ2-7; 12 nucleotides line up with TRBD2. V shed 4 bases and J 4 bases; nucleotides not matched to a gene: 5. The germline gives CDR1 LGHNA, CDR2 YSLEER. There are 15 residues in the CDR3. DNA for the CDR3: TGCGCCAGCAGCCGGGCGACTAGCGGGAGTTACGAGCAGTACTTC. Its protein product is CASSRATSGSYEQYF.

Points on this clonotype: The junction departs from the called germline gene at one end, perhaps through a read error. The genes are TRBV3-1 and TRBJ1-2; the D gene is possibly TRBD1 (6 bases). CDR1 and CDR2 from the germline V gene are LGHDT and YNNKEL (reference sequence). The CDR3 contains 12 residues. CDR3 region: CASSQGDTGLNF. DNA of the CDR3: TGTGCCAGCAGCCAAGGGGACACGGGGCTTAACTTC. Based on the CDR3 plus reference TRBV3-1 and TRBJ1-2, the full variable domain is DTAVSQTPKYLVTQMGNDKSIKCEQNLGHDTMYWYKQDSKKFLKIMFSYNNKELIINETVPNRFSPKSPDKAHLNLHINSLELGDSAVYFCASSQGDTGLNFGSGTRLTVV.

This clonotype was seen a few times. The chain has TRBV7-3 and TRBJ1-1, with 9 bases lining up with TRBD1. Germline-derived CDR1 and CDR2 are SGHTA and FQGTGA. J gave up 0 bases and V 5 bases, and 13 bases lay outside the gene matches. This CDR3 has 18 amino acids. CDR3 in amino acids: CASSPTGGQGSMNTEAFF. CDR3 coding DNA: TGTGCCAGCAGCCCCACCGGCGGACAGGGGTCAATGAACACTGAAGCTTTCTTT. Variable domain in full (rest from reference TRBV7-3 and TRBJ1-1): GAGVSQTPSNKVTEKGKYVELRCDPISGHTALYWYRQSLGQGPEFLIYFQGTGAADDSGLPNDRFFAVRPEGSVSTLKIQRTERGDSAVYLCASSPTGGQGSMNTEAFFGQGTRLTVV.

This clonotype showed up many times. V is TRBV15 and J is TRBJ2-1; D remains unclear. Germline values: CDR1 LNHNV, CDR2 YYDKDF (reference sequence). CDR3 length: 14 residues. The germline V and J ends were trimmed by 5 bases and 0 bases, with 8 bases remaining between them. CDR3 protein: CATSVSPSYNEQFF. The CDR3 DNA reads TGTGCCACCAGCGTGAGCCCCTCCTACAATGAGCAGTTCTTC. The full variable domain, completed using reference TRBV15 and TRBJ2-1, is DAMVIQNPRYQVTQFGKPVTLSCSQTLNHNVMYWYQQKSSQAPKLLFHYYDKDFNNEADTPDNFQSRRPNTSFCFLDIRSPGLGDTAMYLCATSVSPSYNEQFFGPGTRLTVL.

Ten or more counts support this clonotype. The J gene is TRBJ1-1, the V gene TRBV5-1, with no clear D. Germline V gene lookup returns CDR1 SGHRS and CDR2 YFSETQ. V was pared by 4 bases and J by 6 bases, with 13 bases between. This CDR3 is 13 amino acids long. The CDR3 DNA is TGCGCCAGCAGCCACGACCGACGATCTGAAGCTTTCTTT. Amino acid sequence: CASSHDRRSEAFF.

This clonotype has more than one count but fewer than ten. The chain combines TRBV9 with TRBJ2-7; tentatively, D is TRBD2 (5 bases). V dropped 4 bases and J dropped 2 bases, with 16 bases sitting between them. CDR3 size: 15 residues. CDR1 and CDR2 (germline): SGDLS, YYNGEE. The CDR3 loop reads CASSLRGEGAYEQYF. CDR3 DNA: TGTGCCAGCAGCCTACGGGGTGAGGGCGCCTACGAGCAGTACTTC.

This clonotype was observed many times. CDR3 coding DNA: TGTGCCAGCAGAACGACAGGGGCCGCTTCCCAAGAGACCCAGTACTTC. The encoded protein is CASRTTGAASQETQYF. The chain joins TRBV6-1 to TRBJ2-5; 8 nucleotides line up with TRBD1. Germline V gives CDR1 MNHNS, CDR2 SASEGT. V lost 6 bases and J lost 1; bases outside the gene matches: 10. The CDR3 loop spans 16 amino acids.

The CDR3 coding sequence is TGTGCCAGCAGACCCGGGACTAGCGGCTACTACAATGAGCAGTTCTTC. This gives the protein CASRPGTSGYYNEQFF. The rearrangement joins TRBV4-2 to TRBJ2-1; 11 bases match TRBD2. The CDR3 is 16 residues long. Germline V gene sequence: CDR1 LGHNA, CDR2 YNFKEQ. V was pared by 6 bases and J by 3 bases, with 7 bases of the junction left unmatched.

In its sample, this clonotype was seen a few times. One junction end does not reproduce the germline sequence, and a read error may be involved. This sequence joins TRBV7-7 and TRBJ2-1; 11 positions match TRBD2. CDR3 length: 19 residues. Per the germline V gene, CDR1 is SSHAT and CDR2 is FNYEAQ (reference sequence). CDR3 amino acids: CASSAGLAVLPSSYNEQFF. The CDR3 coding sequence is TGTGCTAGCAGCGCGGGACTAGCGGTGCTCCCAAGCTCCTACAATGAGCAGTTCTTC.

The chain carries TRBV7-9 and TRBJ1-1; TRBD1 matches 9 bases. Germline-derived CDR1 and CDR2 are SEHNR and FQNEAQ (reference sequence). Trimming took 2 bases from V and 1 from J; bases not matched to a gene: 5. The CDR3 is made up of 16 amino acids. The CDR3 sequence: CASSLRDRVGNTEAFF. Written as DNA, the CDR3 is TGTGCCAGCAGCTTAAGGGACAGGGTGGGGAACACTGAAGCTTTCTTT.

The table lists this clonotype with many counts. This chain links TRBV4-1 with TRBJ2-7; D ambiguous. The V gene's germline CDR1 is MGHRA and CDR2 YSYEKL. The CDR3 is 15 residues long. Trimming removed 3 bases from V and 7 bases from J, with 19 bases in between. The CDR3 loop reads CASSHIRAETREQYF. CDR3 nucleotides: TGCGCCAGCAGCCATATAAGGGCCGAGACCCGGGAGCAGTACTTC.

Only a few counts were recorded for this clonotype. This chain joins TRBV18 and TRBJ2-2; possibly TRBD2 for D (5 bases). V lost 3 bases to trimming and J lost 4 bases, with 15 bases between them. Germline CDR1 reads KGHSH; CDR2 reads LQKENI. The CDR3 loop spans 16 amino acids. CDR3 coding DNA: TGTGCCAGCTCACCGCTCGGGAACTTTCTCACCGGGGAGCTGTTTTTT. It codes for CASSPLGNFLTGELFF. The complete variable domain, with remaining parts taken from reference TRBV18 and TRBJ2-2, reads NAGVMQNPRHLVRRRGQEARLRCSPMKGHSHVYWYRQLPEEGLKFMVYLQKENIIDESGMPKERFSAEFPKEGPSILRIQQVVRGDSAAYFCASSPLGNFLTGELFFGEGSRLTVL.

The CDR3 sequence: CASRRLIAGVINNEQFF. The CDR3 coding sequence is TGTGCCAGCAGGAGACTTATAGCGGGAGTGATTAACAATGAGCAGTTCTTC. J is TRBJ2-1 and V is TRBV2; 9 bases align to TRBD2. Germline lookup yields CDR1 SNHLY and CDR2 FYNNEI. This CDR3 region has 17 residues. The V gene end was trimmed by 6 bases and the J gene end by 5 bases; junction bases not matched to a gene: 14.

This clonotype was recorded a few times. The rearrangement joins TRBV20-1 to TRBJ2-4; no reliable D call. This CDR3 contains 15 residues. From germline, CDR1 is DFQATT and CDR2 SNEGSKA (reference sequence). V dropped 0 bases and J dropped 1 base, with 10 bases sitting between them. DNA of the CDR3: TGCAGTGCTAGAGACCCCCAGATGGCCAAAAACATTCAGTACTTC. This codes for CSARDPQMAKNIQYF.

The gene calls are TRBV20-1 and TRBJ2-5; TRBD1 agrees at 8 bases. Germline lookup yields CDR1 DFQATT and CDR2 SNEGSKA (reference sequence). Trimming at V came to 2 bases and at J to 2 bases, leaving 7 bases not matched to a gene. The CDR3 sequence is 15 residues long. This CDR3 is CSARNPWTGQETQYF. CDR3 DNA: TGCAGTGCTAGAAACCCCTGGACAGGGCAAGAGACCCAGTACTTC.

The chain links TRBV6-1 to TRBJ1-2, with D hard to call. The CDR3 is 13 amino acids. Trimming cost V 0 bases and J 2 bases, with 4 bases left between them. Per the germline V gene, CDR1 is MNHNS and CDR2 is SASEGT. CDR3 sequence: CASSEARNYGYTF. The DNA for the CDR3 is TGTGCCAGCAGTGAAGCCAGGAACTATGGCTACACCTTC.

In its sample, this clonotype was seen a few times. The chain joins TRBV5-1 to TRBJ2-5; possible D gene TRBD2, 5 bases. From germline, CDR1 is SGHRS and CDR2 YFSETQ. With 4 bases removed from V and 5 bases from J, the gap between germline ends came to 12 bases. This CDR3 comprises 13 residues. The CDR3 protein is CASSVLGRETQYF. The DNA for the CDR3 is TGCGCCAGCAGCGTACTAGGACGGGAGACCCAGTACTTC.

The chain employs TRBV27 and TRBJ1-2, with 7 bases lining up with TRBD1. Germline V gives CDR1 MNHEY, CDR2 SMNVEV (reference sequence). The length of the CDR3 is 13 residues. V lost 5 bases and J lost 6; bases outside the gene matches: 6. This chain's CDR3 is CASSPPDRDGYTF. The CDR3 region has the DNA TGTGCCAGCAGTCCACCCGACAGGGATGGCTACACCTTC.